The rows below give T cell receptor beta chains drawn from one sample of a study of CD8 T cells in Susac syndrome. In TCRdb, the immunoSEQ multiplex PCR reads were re-called with MiXCR into one record per CDR3 protein. The sample carries 180,000 or so distinct CDR3 sequences, roughly 95% recorded once. The specimen sequenced was CD4+ T cells from PBMCs. The receptors were gathered from a human donor in good health. CDR3s include the opening cysteine and the closing phenylalanine or tryptophan. Each record gives: J gene, V gene, D gene, CDR3 DNA, CDR3 protein. D genes are given only for firm matches.

J gene: TRBJ1-2
V gene: TRBV6-5
D gene: .
CDR3 DNA: TGTGCCAGCAGTTACGGGACACCCTATGGCTACACCTTC
CDR3 protein: CASSYGTPYGYTF

J gene: TRBJ1-2
V gene: TRBV3-1
D gene: .
CDR3 DNA: TGTGCCAGCAGCCCCGCCCAGGGGCCCTATGGCTACACCTTC
CDR3 protein: CASSPAQGPYGYTF

J gene: TRBJ2-1
V gene: TRBV9
D gene: TRBD1
CDR3 DNA: TGTGCCAGCAGCGTGCAAACGGGACAGGGGAATTTTGGTGAGCAGTTCTTC
CDR3 protein: CASSVQTGQGNFGEQFF

J gene: TRBJ2-4
V gene: TRBV11-2
D gene: .
CDR3 DNA: TGTGCCAGCAGCTTAGCGCCTCGGGGGCCTGCGGAAAACATTCAGTACTTC
CDR3 protein: CASSLAPRGPAENIQYF

J gene: TRBJ1-1
V gene: TRBV12-3/TRBV12-4
D gene: .
CDR3 DNA: TGTGCCAGCAGTTTCGCACAGGGCTGGACTGAAGCTTTCTTT
CDR3 protein: CASSFAQGWTEAFF

J gene: TRBJ1-2
V gene: TRBV20-1
D gene: .
CDR3 DNA: TGCAGTGCTAGCTTCCGCAGGGAAGATGGCTACACCTTC
CDR3 protein: CSASFRREDGYTF

J gene: TRBJ2-7
V gene: TRBV20-1
D gene: .
CDR3 DNA: TGCAGTGCTATGGGACAACACTTC
CDR3 protein: CSAMGQHF

J gene: TRBJ1-2
V gene: TRBV4-2
D gene: .
CDR3 DNA: TGTGCCAGCAGCCACAGCCCTTTACAGGGACCGAACTATGGCTACACCTTC
CDR3 protein: CASSHSPLQGPNYGYTF

J gene: TRBJ1-1
V gene: TRBV29-1
D gene: .
CDR3 DNA: TGCAGCGTTGTAGGGGGGGGCACTGAAGCTTTCTTT
CDR3 protein: CSVVGGGTEAFF

J gene: TRBJ2-3
V gene: TRBV27
D gene: TRBD2
CDR3 DNA: TGTGCCAGCAATACCCTAGCGGATAGGACAGATACGCAGTATTTT
CDR3 protein: CASNTLADRTDTQYF

J gene: TRBJ2-1
V gene: TRBV12-3/TRBV12-4
D gene: .
CDR3 DNA: TGTGCCAGCAGTTTTATCACAATGAGTGAGCAGTTCTTC
CDR3 protein: CASSFITMSEQFF

J gene: TRBJ1-1
V gene: TRBV29-1
D gene: .
CDR3 DNA: TGCAGCGTGCAATGGGGGGTCGACACTGAAGCTTTCTTT
CDR3 protein: CSVQWGVDTEAFF

J gene: TRBJ1-6
V gene: TRBV9
D gene: .
CDR3 DNA: TGTGCCAGCAGCGGCCACACTGGGGGTGGCTCACCCCTCCACTTT
CDR3 protein: CASSGHTGGGSPLHF

J gene: TRBJ2-2
V gene: TRBV24-1
D gene: TRBD2
CDR3 DNA: TGTGCCACCAGGACTAGCGGGAGCACCGGGGAGCTGTTTTTT
CDR3 protein: CATRTSGSTGELFF